Shown below are 30 T cell receptor beta chains from a single sample sequenced in a study of cytomegalovirus exposure and HLA in healthy donors. The PCR used 60 Vbeta and 13 Jbeta primers. Generated by immunoSEQ multiplex PCR, the TCRdb table keeps only in-frame clones and is missing some. The profile shows approximately 59,000 clones, 68% of them singletons. The source material was PBMCs. These receptors were taken from a man between 35 and 55 years old in good health and CMV-seropositive.

This clone occurred once. This chain uses TRBV19 with TRBJ1-5, with 10 bases aligning to TRBD1. The ends lost 2 bases at V and 0 bases at J; junction bases unmatched: 10. CDR1 is LNHDA, CDR2 SQIVND, per germline (reference sequence). The CDR3 totals 19 residues. The CDR3 loop reads CASSIRIGQGEYSNQPQHF. As DNA, the CDR3 is TGTGCCAGTAGTATACGGATAGGACAGGGGGAATATAGCAATCAGCCCCAGCATTTT.

The genes are TRBV6-1 and TRBJ2-1; D not resolved. The V gene lost 4 bases and the J gene lost 7 bases, with 11 bases spanning the gap. The CDR3 length is 13 residues. The germline gives CDR1 MNHNS, CDR2 SASEGT. The CDR3 coding sequence is TGTGCCAGCAGTGGCCAGGTTATGAATGAGCAGTTCTTC. It yields the protein CASSGQVMNEQFF.

The chain carries TRBV15 and TRBJ2-5; no clear D. Germline V gene data show CDR1 as LNHNV and CDR2 as YYDKDF (reference sequence). V dropped 5 bases and J dropped 5 bases, with 6 bases sitting between them. The CDR3 extends over 11 amino acids. The CDR3 protein is CATSPKETQYF. The CDR3 DNA reads as TGTGCCACCAGCCCTAAGGAGACCCAGTACTTC.

This clone was seen only a few times. A read error may produce the germline difference seen at one junction end. The J gene is TRBJ2-5, the V gene TRBV7-7; TRBD2 matches at 7 bases. The CDR3 runs 16 residues. Germline-derived CDR1 and CDR2 are SSHAT and FNYEAQ (reference sequence). For the CDR3, the DNA is TGTGCTAGCAGCTTAGGGGTTGGCGGGGGTCAAGAGACCCAGTACTTC. This gives the protein CASSLGVGGGQETQYF.

V usage is TRBV11-2 and J usage is TRBJ2-7, with 9 bases fitting TRBD1. Trimming at V came to 7 bases and at J to 6 bases, leaving 10 bases not matched to a gene. The CDR3 runs 14 residues. The germline CDR1 and CDR2 sequences are SGHAT and FQNNGV. The CDR3 DNA sequence: TGTGCCAGCACCCAACAGGGGGCGTCGGTCGAGCAGTACTTC. It yields the protein CASTQQGASVEQYF.

The CDR3 sequence is CASSAEGGKETQYF. Here the CDR3 DNA reads TGTGCCAGCAGCGCTGAAGGGGGCAAAGAGACCCAGTACTTC. V and J are TRBV9 and TRBJ2-5; 7 bases match TRBD1. The germline gives CDR1 SGDLS, CDR2 YYNGEE. The trim removed 3 bases at V and 3 bases at J, leaving 5 bases unmatched. The CDR3 runs 14 residues.

This clone turned up a few times. This chain connects TRBV19 to TRBJ2-3; tentative D call: TRBD2 (7 bases). The CDR3 length is 16 residues. The V end lost 5 bases, the J end lost 3 bases, and 18 bases lay between the germline ends. Germline CDR1 and CDR2: LNHDA and SQIVND (reference sequence). CDR3 sequence: CASSSWGGAGTDTQYF. The CDR3 DNA follows: TGTGCCAGTAGTTCCTGGGGGGGGGCGGGGACAGATACGCAGTATTTT.

This clone was observed a handful of times. The gene calls are TRBV28 and TRBJ1-5, with no clear D. This CDR3 region has 12 residues. V gave up 9 bases and J gave up 0 bases, with 6 bases separating them. CDR1 is MDHEN and CDR2 is SYDVKM in the germline V gene. DNA of the CDR3: TGTGCCAGTAGCAATAGCAATCAGCCCCAGCATTTT. It is translated as CASSNSNQPQHF.

The chain is built from TRBV4-3 and TRBJ2-5, with D possibly TRBD2 on 6 matching bases. Germline CDR1 LGHNA, CDR2 YSLEER. The CDR3 loop spans 17 amino acids. V lost 1 base, J lost 3 bases, and 18 bases lay in between. CDR3 sequence reads: CASSQARFGAGEETQYF. CDR3 bases: TGCGCCAGCAGCCAAGCACGGTTCGGAGCGGGCGAAGAGACCCAGTACTTC.

CDR3 sequence (DNA): TGTGCCAGCAGCCCTGGGCTAGGGGATGAGCAGTTCTTC. This sequence encodes CASSPGLGDEQFF. The chain combines TRBV7-8 with TRBJ2-1, with D possibly being TRBD1 (5 bases). Germline CDR1 reads SGHVS; CDR2 reads FQNEAQ. The ends were cut back, 5 bases at V and 8 bases at J, with 13 bases in the middle. The CDR3 extends over 13 amino acids.

The chain joins TRBV19 to TRBJ1-5; D is undetermined. The germline gives CDR1 LNHDA, CDR2 SQIVND (reference sequence). V dropped 8 bases and J dropped 7 bases, with 6 bases sitting between them. The CDR3 extends over 10 amino acids. The chain's CDR3 is CASRYQPQHF. CDR3 bases: TGTGCCAGTCGGTACCAGCCCCAGCATTTT.

A few counts support this clone. The V call is TRBV18, the J call TRBJ1-5, with TRBD1 matching over 7 bases. CDR1 is KGHSH, CDR2 LQKENI, per germline. The CDR3 contains 13 residues. The trim removed 5 bases at V and 5 bases at J, leaving 3 bases unmatched. The CDR3 DNA sequence: TGTGCCAGCTCATCCGGGACAGATCAGCCCCAGCATTTT. Its protein is CASSSGTDQPQHF.

V and J are TRBV5-1 and TRBJ2-3, with a tentative D call TRBD1 (6 bases). Germline CDR1 and CDR2: SGHRS and YFSETQ. CDR3 length: 13 residues. Trimming removed 4 bases from V and 4 bases from J, with 10 bases in between. CDR3: CASSLQGPDTQYF. CDR3 coding DNA: TGCGCCAGCAGCCTACAGGGTCCAGATACGCAGTATTTT.

The V call is TRBV4-3, the J call TRBJ2-5, with 15 positions matching TRBD2. The CDR3 has 16 residues. Looked up from germline, CDR1 is LGHNA and CDR2 is YSLEER. V trimming: 6 bases; J trimming: 2 bases; junction bases outside the gene matches: 4. The CDR3 DNA follows: TGCGCCAGCAGACAGGGGACTAGCGGGAGGCAAGAGACCCAGTACTTC. It codes for CASRQGTSGRQETQYF.

The chain is built from TRBV30 and TRBJ2-7, with D unresolved. V was clipped by 1 base and J by 2 bases, with 9 bases between them. The CDR3 sequence is 13 residues long. Germline V gene sequence: CDR1 GTSNPN, CDR2 SVGIG (reference sequence). The CDR3 DNA follows: TGTGCCTGGAGTGAGAGTGGAGCCTACGAGCAGTACTTC. The encoded protein is CAWSESGAYEQYF.

The gene calls are TRBV7-2 and TRBJ2-7; the D gene is possibly TRBD1 (6 bases). V shed 4 bases and J shed 9 bases, with 28 bases lying between them. The CDR3 length is 17 residues. Per germline, CDR1 SGHTA and CDR2 FQGNSA. The CDR3 reads CASSSTSRGGSLRGQYF. The CDR3 DNA follows: TGTGCCAGCAGCTCCACCAGTAGGGGTGGGAGCCTCAGGGGGCAGTACTTC. Full variable domain (remainder filled in from reference TRBV7-2 and TRBJ2-7): GAGVSQSPSNKVTEKGKDVELRCDPISGHTALYWYRQSLGQGLEFLIYFQGNSAPDKSGLPSDRFSAERTGGSVSTLTIQRTQQEDSAVYLCASSSTSRGGSLRGQYFGPGTRLTVT.

The chain employs TRBV7-6 and TRBJ1-1; TRBD1 matches 9 bases. The CDR3 is made up of 14 amino acids. With 5 bases clipped from V and 7 bases from J, the junction kept 8 bases outside the gene matches. Germline V gene lookup returns CDR1 SGHVS and CDR2 FNYEAQ. For the CDR3, the DNA is TGTGCCAGCAGCCGGACAGGGGTTAAAGGTGAAGCTTTCTTT. Its protein product is CASSRTGVKGEAFF.

CDR3 sequence: CASSQRNRVEVNEQFF. DNA of the CDR3: TGTGCCAGCAGCCAAAGAAACAGGGTCGAGGTCAATGAGCAGTTCTTC. The chain couples TRBV7-3 to TRBJ2-1, with D tentatively TRBD1 (6 bases). The CDR3 consists of 16 residues. V lost 5 bases, J lost 6 bases, and 20 bases lay in between. CDR1 and CDR2 from the germline V gene are SGHTA and FQGTGA.

This clone was detected only a few times. V and J are TRBV7-9 and TRBJ1-5; tentatively, D is TRBD1 (5 bases). Germline loops: CDR1 SEHNR, CDR2 FQNEAQ (reference sequence). The CDR3 totals 15 residues. V shed 5 bases and J shed 1 base, with 12 bases lying between them. CDR3 sequence reads: CASSQGAGSNQPQHF. DNA of the CDR3: TGTGCCAGCAGCCAAGGAGCAGGGAGCAATCAGCCCCAGCATTTT.

The chain links TRBV6-5 to TRBJ1-5, with TRBD1 matching 7 bases. J lost 7 bases, V lost 5 bases, and 5 bases had no gene match. Germline CDR1 MNHEY, CDR2 SVGAGI. CDR3 size: 13 residues. The CDR3 region is CASSRQGSQPQHF. DNA for the CDR3: TGTGCCAGCAGTCGACAGGGATCCCAGCCCCAGCATTTT.

The chain recombines TRBV6-5 with TRBJ2-7; TRBD1 matches at 10 bases. Losses at the gene ends were 6 bases for V and 2 bases for J; bases not matched to a gene: 4. The V gene's germline CDR1 is MNHEY and CDR2 SVGAGI. This CDR3 has 14 residues. The CDR3 reads CASRRDRGAYEQYF. In nucleotides, the CDR3 is TGTGCCAGCAGGCGGGACAGGGGCGCCTACGAGCAGTACTTC.

Comment on this clone: A junction boundary mismatches the germline segment, possibly from a read error. The gene calls are TRBV15 and TRBJ2-1; maybe TRBD2 (6 bases). The CDR3 extends over 14 amino acids. Germline V gene data show CDR1 as LNHNV and CDR2 as YYDKDF (reference sequence). CDR3 loop: CATSRPGVNNAQFF. CDR3 sequence (DNA): TGTGCCACCAGCAGGCCGGGAGTTAACAATGCGCAGTTCTTC.

This clone was detected only a few times. Here the CDR3 DNA reads TGTGCCAGCAGCCCTCGCTTGCCTCATCGAGGGACAGATAATGAAAAACTGTTTTTT. Translated: CASSPRLPHRGTDNEKLFF. This chain links TRBV7-8 with TRBJ1-4; 7 bases map to TRBD1. Germline lookup yields CDR1 SGHVS and CDR2 FQNEAQ. The CDR3 runs 19 residues. V lost 5 bases and J lost 4; bases outside the gene matches: 19. Full variable domain (missing parts from reference TRBV7-8 and TRBJ1-4): GAGVSQSPRYKVAKRGQDVALRCDPISGHVSLFWYQQALGQGPEFLTYFQNEAQLDKSGLPSDRFFAERPEGSVSTLKIQRTQQEDSAVYLCASSPRLPHRGTDNEKLFFGSGTQLSVL.

The chain employs TRBV27 and TRBJ2-3; 8 bases map to TRBD2. Trimming at V came to 7 bases and at J to 0 bases, leaving 6 bases not matched to a gene. The CDR3 has 15 amino acids. Germline V gives CDR1 MNHEY, CDR2 SMNVEV (reference sequence). CDR3 amino acids: CASTRGGISTDTQYF. As DNA, the CDR3 is TGTGCCAGCACGCGCGGGGGGATTAGCACAGATACGCAGTATTTT.

This clone was found a few times. CDR3 amino acids: CASSVDRVFEKLFF. CDR3 bases: TGTGCCAGTAGTGTCGACAGGGTTTTCGAAAAACTGTTTTTT. The chain uses TRBV19 and TRBJ1-4; 7 bases are a match to TRBD1. The CDR3 has 14 amino acids. Germline loops: CDR1 LNHDA, CDR2 SQIVND (reference sequence). V shed 5 bases, J shed 8 bases, and the junction held 8 bases outside the gene matches. Full variable domain (remainder filled in from reference TRBV19 and TRBJ1-4): DGGITQSPKYLFRKEGQNVTLSCEQNLNHDAMYWYRQDPGQGLRLIYYSQIVNDFQKGDIAEGYSVSREKKESFPLTVTSAQKNPTAFYLCASSVDRVFEKLFFGSGTQLSVL.

The V gene is TRBV7-2, the J gene TRBJ1-1; no definite D call. Between the trimmed V and J ends, which lost 2 bases and 0 bases, there was a span of 4 bases. This CDR3 spans 13 amino acids. Germline V gene data show CDR1 as SGHTA and CDR2 as FQGNSA. The CDR3, as DNA: TGTGCCAGCAGCTTATCAGTGAACACTGAAGCTTTCTTT. Its translation: CASSLSVNTEAFF.

V and J are TRBV13 and TRBJ2-5; D is unresolved. Gene TRBJ2-7 matches the end of the DNA better, so the J call may be wrong. The CDR3 is made up of 14 amino acids. CDR1 is PRHDT, CDR2 FYEKMQ, per germline (reference sequence). The CDR3 loop reads CASHTKYVDYEQYF. CDR3 sequence (DNA): TGTGCCAGCCATACAAAGTATGTGGACTACGAGCAGTACTTC.

The rearrangement uses TRBV11-2 and TRBJ2-3; D may be TRBD2 (6 bases). There are 15 residues in the CDR3. Germline V gives CDR1 SGHAT, CDR2 FQNNGV. Trimming took 1 base from V and 6 from J, leaving 14 bases between them. DNA for the CDR3: TGTGCCAGCAGCTTAGCTGGAGGGGCCCCCGATACGCAGTATTTT. Translated, it gives CASSLAGGAPDTQYF.

The rearrangement joins TRBV5-1 to TRBJ2-2, with TRBD1 matching 11 bases. CDR1 and CDR2 (germline): SGHRS, YFSETQ. This CDR3 is built from 14 residues. V gave up 4 bases and J gave up 5 bases; unmatched junction bases: 1. The CDR3 DNA reads TGCGCCAGCAGCCGGGACAGGGGGACCGGGGAGCTGTTTTTT. Amino acid sequence: CASSRDRGTGELFF.

V and J are TRBV4-1 and TRBJ2-4; D possibly corresponds to TRBD1 (5 bases). Germline CDR1 and CDR2: MGHRA and YSYEKL. V was trimmed by 1 base and J by 16 bases, leaving 17 bases between them. This CDR3 has 13 residues. The chain's CDR3 is CASSQGRDTSEYF. The DNA for the CDR3 is TGCGCCAGCAGCCAAGGCAGGGATACCTCGGAATACTTC.